This section outlines one T cell receptor beta chain sequence together with its context. The entry originates in a study of OX40 agonist ivuxolimab in advanced cancers. Overall study: Intravenous ivuxolimab at 0.01 to 10 mg/kg was given to patients every 2 weeks. Patients assigned to dose escalation were diagnosed with hepatocellular carcinoma, melanoma, renal cell or head and neck cancer.

The repertoire was sequenced with immunoSEQ multiplex PCR; TCRdb's copy has only in-frame clones and lacks some. The sample lists tens of thousands of clones; about nine tenths were seen once. CDR1 is SGDLS and CDR2 is YYNGEE in the germline V gene. The CDR3 runs 17 residues. V dropped 4 bases and J dropped 0 bases, with 16 bases sitting between them. This chain joins TRBV9 and TRBJ2-2, with D maybe TRBD1 (5 bases). The sequence came from an adult with an advanced solid tumor such as melanoma, head and neck, liver or kidney cancer. Sequences were derived from CD4+ or CD8+ T cells sorted from blood, sampled in a trial of the OX40 agonist ivuxolimab. DNA of the CDR3: TGTGCCAGCAGCCTCGGTGGCGCGACAGCGAACACCGGGGAGCTGTTTTTT. This encodes CASSLGGATANTGELFF. Full variable domain (rest looked up from reference TRBV9 and TRBJ2-2): DSGVTQTPKHLITATGQRVTLRCSPRSGDLSVYWYQQSLDQGLQFLIQYYNGEERAKGNILERFSAQQFPDLHSELNLSSLELGDSALYFCASSLGGATANTGELFFGEGSRLTVL.